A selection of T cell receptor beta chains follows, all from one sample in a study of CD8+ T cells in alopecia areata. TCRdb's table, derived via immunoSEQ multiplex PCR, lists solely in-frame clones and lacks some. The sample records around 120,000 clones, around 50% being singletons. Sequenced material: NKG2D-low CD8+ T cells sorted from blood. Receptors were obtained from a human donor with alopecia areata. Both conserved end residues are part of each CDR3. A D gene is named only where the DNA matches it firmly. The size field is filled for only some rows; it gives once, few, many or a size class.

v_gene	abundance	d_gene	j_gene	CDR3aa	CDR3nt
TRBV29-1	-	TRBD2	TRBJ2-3	CSVGLAGSTDTQYF	TGCAGCGTTGGACTAGCGGGGAGCACAGATACGCAGTATTTT
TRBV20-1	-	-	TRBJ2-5	CSARFTGQYF	TGCAGTGCTAGATTTACGGGCCAGTACTTC
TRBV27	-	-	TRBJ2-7	CASSIGKPSEQYF	TGTGCCAGCAGTATTGGGAAGCCCTCCGAGCAGTACTTC
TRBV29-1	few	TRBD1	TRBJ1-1	CSVGDRDYYTEAFF	TGCAGCGTTGGGGACAGGGATTACTACACTGAAGCTTTCTTT
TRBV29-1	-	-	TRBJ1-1	CSAPWGPGGTEAFF	TGCAGCGCCCCCTGGGGCCCGGGGGGCACTGAAGCTTTCTTT
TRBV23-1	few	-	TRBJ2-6	CASSRLAVSGANVLTF	TGCGCCAGCAGTCGTCTCGCGGTATCTGGGGCCAACGTCCTGACTTTC
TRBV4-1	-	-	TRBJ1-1	CASSQDAEGSEAFF	TGCGCCAGCAGCCAAGATGCAGAAGGGTCTGAAGCTTTCTTT
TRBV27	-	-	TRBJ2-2	CASSLSSAGPGELFF	TGTGCCAGCAGTTTATCGAGTGCGGGGCCCGGGGAGCTGTTTTTT
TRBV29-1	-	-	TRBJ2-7	CSVEDLEAGNEQYF	TGCAGCGTTGAAGATCTTGAGGCGGGCAACGAGCAGTACTTC
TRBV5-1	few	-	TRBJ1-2	CASSLGRQVSF	TGCGCCAGCAGCTTGGGGAGACAGGTTTCCTTC
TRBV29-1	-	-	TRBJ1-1	CSGLQGEGTEAFF	TGCAGCGGCTTACAGGGTGAAGGGACTGAAGCTTTCTTT
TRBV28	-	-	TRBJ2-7	CASSFMAYEQYF	TGTGCCAGCAGTTTCATGGCCTACGAGCAGTACTTC
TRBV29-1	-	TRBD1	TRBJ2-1	CSVGGTGKMHEQFF	TGCAGCGTTGGTGGGACAGGAAAAATGCATGAGCAGTTCTTC
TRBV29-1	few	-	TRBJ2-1	CSSPVGHNEQFF	TGCAGCTCCCCCGTGGGACACAATGAGCAGTTCTTC
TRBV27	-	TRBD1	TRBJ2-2	CASSDRESGELFF	TGTGCCAGCAGCGACAGGGAATCCGGGGAGCTGTTTTTT
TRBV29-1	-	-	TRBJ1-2	CSVGEGQYYGYTF	TGCAGCGTGGGAGAAGGACAGTACTATGGCTACACCTTC
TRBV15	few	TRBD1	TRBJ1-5	CATSGQGVYQPQHF	TGTGCCACCAGCGGACAGGGGGTATATCAGCCCCAGCATTTT
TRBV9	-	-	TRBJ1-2	CASSASPGTPRNYGYTF	TGTGCCAGCAGCGCGTCCCCCGGGACTCCGAGGAACTATGGCTACACCTTC
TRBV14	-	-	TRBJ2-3	CASSQDAGHTQYF	TGTGCCAGCAGCCAAGACGCGGGGCATACGCAGTATTTT
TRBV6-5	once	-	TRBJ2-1	CASNTGESSYNEQFF	TGTGCCAGCAACACGGGGGAGAGCTCCTACAATGAGCAGTTCTTC
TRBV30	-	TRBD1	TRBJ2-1	CAWRGTGFNEQFF	TGTGCCTGGAGGGGGACAGGGTTCAATGAGCAGTTCTTC
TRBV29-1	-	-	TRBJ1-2	CSVDGGQGYTF	TGCAGCGTTGATGGGGGGCAAGGCTACACCTTC
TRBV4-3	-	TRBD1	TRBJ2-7	CASSQDRQDRVHEQYF	TGCGCCAGCAGCCAAGATAGACAGGACAGGGTACACGAGCAGTACTTC
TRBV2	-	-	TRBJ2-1	CASSGGSGGRPSSYNEQFF	TGTGCCAGCAGTGGTGGAAGCGGAGGTAGACCGAGCTCCTACAATGAGCAGTTCTTC
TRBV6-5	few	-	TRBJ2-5	CASSPSSSLETQYF	TGTGCCAGCAGCCCCAGTAGCAGTCTGGAGACCCAGTACTTC
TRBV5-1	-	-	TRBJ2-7	CASSLDLSGEQYF	TGCGCCAGCAGCTTGGATTTGAGTGGCGAGCAGTACTTC
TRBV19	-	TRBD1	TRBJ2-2	CATTGGSGELFF	TGTGCCACTACAGGGGGCTCCGGGGAGCTGTTTTTT
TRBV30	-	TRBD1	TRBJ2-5	CAWSRTGGSETQYF	TGTGCCTGGAGTCGGACAGGGGGCTCGGAGACCCAGTACTTC
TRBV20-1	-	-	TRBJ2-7	CSIFPLGEQYF	TGCAGTATCTTCCCCTTAGGCGAGCAGTACTTC
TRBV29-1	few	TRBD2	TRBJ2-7	CSVARGLGEQYF	TGCAGCGTTGCAAGGGGACTAGGAGAGCAGTACTTC
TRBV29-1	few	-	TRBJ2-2	CSVEGRPAGELFF	TGCAGCGTTGAGGGGAGGCCGGCCGGGGAGCTGTTTTTT
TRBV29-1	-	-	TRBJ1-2	CSVDLRDKGYGYTF	TGCAGCGTTGATCTCAGGGATAAGGGCTATGGCTACACCTTC
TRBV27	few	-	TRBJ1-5	CASSLGPDQPQHF	TGTGCCAGCAGTCTGGGACCGGATCAGCCCCAGCATTTT
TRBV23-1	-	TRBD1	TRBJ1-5	CASGRLNRGGRRNQPQHF	TGCGCCAGCGGGCGGTTAAACAGGGGAGGTAGGCGCAATCAGCCCCAGCATTTT
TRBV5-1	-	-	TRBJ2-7	CASSLGALEQYF	TGCGCCAGCAGCTTGGGAGCCCTCGAGCAGTACTTC
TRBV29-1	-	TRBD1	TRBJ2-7	CSVVDREPYEQYF	TGCAGCGTTGTGGACAGGGAACCCTACGAGCAGTACTTC
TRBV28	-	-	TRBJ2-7	CASSSQGVYEQYF	TGTGCCAGCAGTTCCCAAGGGGTCTACGAGCAGTACTTC
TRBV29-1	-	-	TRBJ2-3	CSVEASLGTTDTQYF	TGCAGCGTTGAAGCCTCCCTGGGGACCACAGATACGCAGTATTTT
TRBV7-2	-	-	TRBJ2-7	CASSLGVEQYF	TGTGCCAGCAGCTTAGGAGTTGAGCAGTACTTC
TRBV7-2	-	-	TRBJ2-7	CASSPRVYEQYF	TGTGCCAGCAGCCCGCGCGTCTACGAGCAGTACTTC
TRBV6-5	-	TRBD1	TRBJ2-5	CASSYANRGTQYF	TGTGCCAGCAGTTATGCGAACAGGGGGACCCAGTACTTC
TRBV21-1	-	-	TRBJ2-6	CASSKERLSGANVLTF	TGTGCCAGCAGCAAAGAAAGACTCTCTGGGGCCAACGTCCTGACTTTC
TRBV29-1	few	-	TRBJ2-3	CSVGPSTDTQYF	TGCAGCGTGGGGCCTAGCACAGATACGCAGTATTTT
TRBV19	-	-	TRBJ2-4	CASTAGVLAKNIQYF	TGTGCCAGCACGGCAGGGGTATTAGCCAAAAACATTCAGTACTTC
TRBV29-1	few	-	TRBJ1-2	CSVEGSGGGYTF	TGCAGCGTTGAAGGGTCCGGGGGCGGCTACACCTTC
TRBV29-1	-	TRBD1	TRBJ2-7	CSVGRGQGTYEQYF	TGCAGCGTTGGTAGAGGACAGGGAACCTACGAGCAGTACTTC